This T cell receptor (beta chain) originates from a study of blood T cell repertoires in COVID-19. Whole-study context: Acute-phase and convalescent COVID-19 samples originated in the United States, Italy and Spain. T cells, B-cell-depleted T cells, or PBMCs provided the cDNA or gDNA that served as material.

The ends were cut back, 4 bases at V and 3 bases at J, with 18 bases in the middle. The CDR3 is 16 amino acids. Germline V lookup: CDR1 MNHEY, CDR2 SVGEGT. In the source study's methods: Quantification of nucleated cells was approximated via reference gene primer amplification. Measured with immunoSEQ multiplex PCR; TCRdb has only the in-frame clones, and not every one. The DNA gave D and trimming, while V, J and clone size come from that table. The table records more than 200,000 clones, around 84% of them present only once. This clonotype was obtained from a man in his 60s with acute or convalescent COVID-19. The chain links TRBV6-2 or TRBV6-3 to TRBJ2-5; D perhaps matches TRBD2 (6 bases). Sequenced sample: peripheral blood. CDR3 region: CASSSIRLVDKETQYF. As DNA, the CDR3 is TGTGCCAGCAGTTCAATCCGACTAGTAGATAAAGAGACCCAGTACTTC.